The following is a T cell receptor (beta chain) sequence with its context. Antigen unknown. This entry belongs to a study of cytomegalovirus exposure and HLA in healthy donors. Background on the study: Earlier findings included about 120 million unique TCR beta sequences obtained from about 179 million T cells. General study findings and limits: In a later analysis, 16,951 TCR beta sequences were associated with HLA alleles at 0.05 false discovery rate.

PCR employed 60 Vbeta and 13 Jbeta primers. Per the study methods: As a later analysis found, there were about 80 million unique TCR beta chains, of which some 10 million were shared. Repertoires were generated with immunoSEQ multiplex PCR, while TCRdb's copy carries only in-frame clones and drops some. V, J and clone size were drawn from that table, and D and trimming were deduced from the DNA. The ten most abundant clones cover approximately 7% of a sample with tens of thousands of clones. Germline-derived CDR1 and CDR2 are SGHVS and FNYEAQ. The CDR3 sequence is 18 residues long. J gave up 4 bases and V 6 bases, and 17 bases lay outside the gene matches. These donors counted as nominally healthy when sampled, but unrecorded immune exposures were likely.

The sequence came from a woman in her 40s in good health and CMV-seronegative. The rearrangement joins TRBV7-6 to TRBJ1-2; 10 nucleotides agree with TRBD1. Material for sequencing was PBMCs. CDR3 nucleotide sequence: TGTGCCAGCAGTCCCTCGTTTAGGGGTGGACAGGGGGGCTATGGCTACACCTTC. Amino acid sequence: CASSPSFRGGQGGYGYTF.